This T cell receptor (beta chain) is drawn from a study of identical twins. Whole-study findings and limits: Low generation-probability sequences were in excess among twin-shared out-of-frame alpha sequences.

As concerns this clonotype: Antigen specificity is unknown.

Germline V gene sequence: CDR1 SGHRS, CDR2 YFSETQ. V dropped 4 bases and J dropped 5 bases, with 21 bases sitting between them. The CDR3 length is 17 residues. The authors used template switching to add a universal primer site and gave cDNA unique molecular identifiers. TCRdb reprocessed the 5' RACE reads with MiXCR, giving one entry per CDR3 protein. The sample consists of more than 200,000 distinct CDR3 sequences, about 14% of them appearing once. The chain recombines TRBV5-1 with TRBJ2-2; D possibly corresponds to TRBD1 (8 bases). This receptor was taken from a young woman in good health. Sequenced: memory (CD45RO+) T cells sorted from blood. The CDR3 region has the DNA TGCGCCAGCAGCAGAGCAGGGGGCGGGGGAAAGACCGGGGAGCTGTTTTTT. Its translation: CASSRAGGGGKTGELFF. Based on the CDR3 plus reference TRBV5-1 and TRBJ2-2, the full variable domain is KAGVTQTPRYLIKTRGQQVTLSCSPISGHRSVSWYQQTPGQGLQFLFEYFSETQRNKGNFPGRFSGRQFSNSRSEMNVSTLELGDSALYLCASSRAGGGGKTGELFFGEGSRLTVL.